The 32 T cell receptor beta chains in this list originate from one sample, sequenced in a study of STAT5B mutations in CD4+ large granular lymphocyte leukemia. This table comes from immunoSEQ multiplex PCR, and its TCRdb copy is limited to in-frame clones, with some not included. The sample has 31,000 or so clones; more than 60% are singletons. The material sequenced was CD4+ T cells from blood buffy coats. These receptors were obtained from a human donor in good health.

The chain links TRBV15 to TRBJ2-3; weak D call: TRBD2 (5 bases). The V gene lost 0 bases and the J gene lost 6 bases, with 13 bases spanning the gap. This CDR3 has 15 residues. Germline assignment: CDR1 LNHNV and CDR2 YYDKDF (reference sequence). CDR3: CATSRDLASGDTQYF. The CDR3 DNA follows: TGTGCCACCAGCAGAGATCTGGCGAGCGGCGATACGCAGTATTTT. Full variable domain (outside the CDR3, taken from reference TRBV15 and TRBJ2-3): DAMVIQNPRYQVTQFGKPVTLSCSQTLNHNVMYWYQQKSSQAPKLLFHYYDKDFNNEADTPDNFQSRRPNTSFCFLDIRSPGLGDTAMYLCATSRDLASGDTQYFGPGTRLTVL.

In DNA form, the CDR3 reads TGTGCCAGCAGTGAAGCGGGGCAGGGTGAAGCTTTCTTT. Translation: CASSEAGQGEAFF. The chain carries TRBV2 and TRBJ1-1, with D perhaps matching TRBD1 (5 bases). From germline, CDR1 is SNHLY and CDR2 FYNNEI. The V gene lost 0 bases and the J gene lost 7 bases, with 9 bases spanning the gap. The CDR3 covers 13 residues. Supplemented by reference TRBV2 and TRBJ1-1, the full variable domain reads EPEVTQTPSHQVTQMGQEVILRCVPISNHLYFYWYRQILGQKVEFLVSFYNNEISEKSEIFDDQFSVERPDGSNFTLKIRSTKLEDSAMYFCASSEAGQGEAFFGQGTRLTVV.

This clone was counted a few times. The V call is TRBV2, the J call TRBJ1-5; possibly TRBD1 for D (5 bases). This CDR3 is 15 amino acids long. Trimming took 7 bases from V and 0 from J, leaving 13 bases between them. Germline-derived CDR1 and CDR2 are SNHLY and FYNNEI. For the CDR3, the DNA is TGTGCCAGCACCAGTGGGGGGGATAGCAATCAGCCCCAGCATTTT. Its translation is CASTSGGDSNQPQHF. The entire variable domain, with the rest obtained from reference TRBV2 and TRBJ1-5, is as follows: EPEVTQTPSHQVTQMGQEVILRCVPISNHLYFYWYRQILGQKVEFLVSFYNNEISEKSEIFDDQFSVERPDGSNFTLKIRSTKLEDSAMYFCASTSGGDSNQPQHFGDGTRLSIL.

This clone was detected only once. This chain joins TRBV18 and TRBJ2-1; perhaps TRBD2 as D (7 bases). CDR3 length: 16 amino acids. Germline V gene sequence: CDR1 KGHSH, CDR2 LQKENI. V was clipped by 0 bases and J by 10 bases, with 19 bases between them. CDR3 in amino acids: CASSPPSSGGGGEQFF. In DNA, the CDR3 is TGTGCCAGCTCACCACCTTCTAGCGGAGGGGGAGGGGAGCAGTTCTTC. The full variable domain, rest sourced from reference TRBV18 and TRBJ2-1, is NAGVMQNPRHLVRRRGQEARLRCSPMKGHSHVYWYRQLPEEGLKFMVYLQKENIIDESGMPKERFSAEFPKEGPSILRIQQVVRGDSAAYFCASSPPSSGGGGEQFFGPGTRLTVL.

This chain links TRBV10-3 with TRBJ1-2; perhaps TRBD1 as D (6 bases). The germline V gene encodes CDR1 ENHRY and CDR2 SYGVKD. The length of the CDR3 is 15 residues. Trimming cost V 4 bases and J 5 bases, with 17 bases left between them. The chain's CDR3 is CAISGGRGGEYGYTF. CDR3 DNA sequence: TGTGCCATCAGTGGGGGGCGAGGCGGAGAGTATGGCTACACCTTC.

The chain carries TRBV7-2 and TRBJ2-4, with D uncertain. Trimming stripped 2 bases from V and 8 bases from J, with 4 bases between. The CDR3 contains 11 residues. The germline CDR1 and CDR2 sequences are SGHTA and FQGNSA. CDR3 DNA sequence: TGTGCCAGCAGCTTAAAGGACATTCAGTACTTC. It translates to CASSLKDIQYF.

V gene TRBV6-1 combines with J gene TRBJ2-3; the match to TRBD2 covers 10 bases. V shed 1 base and J 1 base; nucleotides not matched to a gene: 8. The CDR3 is 18 amino acids. In germline, CDR1 is MNHNS, CDR2 SASEGT. CDR3 amino acids: CASSEVLAGVMGTDTQYF. CDR3 in DNA: TGTGCCAGCAGTGAAGTCCTAGCGGGGGTAATGGGCACAGATACGCAGTATTTT.

The rearrangement uses TRBV7-3 and TRBJ1-1; the D is unclear. The CDR3 totals 13 residues. CDR1 SGHTA and CDR2 FQGTGA come from the germline V gene. Trimming left V 5 bases short and J 6 bases short, with 13 bases between. The CDR3 region has the DNA TGTGCCAGCAGCCCAGCCTATGGGGCTGAAGCTTTCTTT. This sequence encodes CASSPAYGAEAFF.

The chain's CDR3 is CASTFIGRGNEQFF. CDR3 nucleotides: TGTGCCAGCACCTTTATCGGACGGGGCAATGAGCAGTTCTTC. The gene calls are TRBV5-6 and TRBJ2-1, with D possibly matching TRBD2 (5 bases). V gave up 6 bases and J gave up 6 bases, with 16 bases separating them. The CDR3 length is 14 residues. Germline CDR1 reads SGHDT; CDR2 reads YYEEEE. The full variable domain, its missing parts supplied by reference TRBV5-6 and TRBJ2-1, is DAGVTQSPTHLIKTRGQQVTLRCSPKSGHDTVSWYQQALGQGPQFIFQYYEEEERQRGNFPDRFSGHQFPNYSSELNVNALLLGDSALYLCASTFIGRGNEQFFGPGTRLTVL.

V and J are TRBV19 and TRBJ2-6; 9 positions agree with TRBD1. Unmatched junction bases numbered 9, after V lost 4 bases and J lost 2 bases. In germline, CDR1 is LNHDA, CDR2 SQIVND (reference sequence). The CDR3 length is 18 residues. The DNA for the CDR3 is TGTGCCAGTAGTACCCGGGACAGGGTTAGGGCTGGGGCCAACGTCCTGACTTTC. Encoded protein: CASSTRDRVRAGANVLTF.

This chain connects TRBV6-5 to TRBJ1-2, with D perhaps TRBD1 (5 bases). CDR1 and CDR2 from the germline V gene are MNHEY and SVGAGI. The CDR3 totals 13 residues. V was clipped by 6 bases and J by 8 bases, with 16 bases between them. The CDR3 here is CASRPGGLGGYTF. CDR3 in DNA: TGTGCCAGCAGACCGGGGGGTCTTGGGGGCTACACCTTC.

The V and J genes are TRBV6-1 and TRBJ2-7; TRBD1 matches at 10 bases. This CDR3 region has 15 residues. Trimming removed 1 base from V and 3 bases from J; junction bases left unmatched: 3. Germline-derived CDR1 and CDR2 are MNHNS and SASEGT. The CDR3, as DNA: TGTGCCAGCAGTGAAGTCGGGACAGGGGTCTACGAGCAGTACTTC. Translating it yields CASSEVGTGVYEQYF.

CDR3 amino acids: CASSYRVSGGLDPSYEQYF. CDR3 in DNA: TGTGCCAGCAGTTACAGGGTTAGCGGGGGGCTCGATCCCTCCTACGAGCAGTACTTC. The V and J genes are TRBV28 and TRBJ2-7; TRBD2 aligns across 10 bases. Germline CDR1 reads MDHEN; CDR2 reads SYDVKM. The CDR3 runs to 19 residues. V was clipped by 4 bases and J by 0 bases; unmatched bases: 15.

The chain links TRBV7-2 to TRBJ1-1, with TRBD1 matching 7 bases. The CDR3 contains 12 residues. The germline V gene has CDR1 SGHTA and CDR2 FQGNSA. V lost 3 bases, J lost 7 bases, and 2 bases stayed unmatched. CDR3 protein: CASSLDRHEAFF. The CDR3 DNA sequence: TGTGCCAGCAGCTTGGACAGGCATGAAGCTTTCTTT.

The chain links TRBV7-2 to TRBJ2-3; D remains unclear. CDR1 is SGHTA and CDR2 is FQGNSA in the germline V gene. V was trimmed by 1 base and J by 4 bases, leaving 9 bases between them. The CDR3 has 14 amino acids. CDR3 DNA sequence: TGTGCCAGCAGCTTAGATCTCCAGCCAGATACGCAGTATTTT. Residues: CASSLDLQPDTQYF.

This clone was counted only a few times. The rearrangement joins TRBV5-4 to TRBJ1-4; TRBD1 matches 8 bases. The V gene's germline CDR1 is SGHNT and CDR2 YYREEE (reference sequence). Trimming took 4 bases from V and 8 from J; bases not matched to a gene: 10. The CDR3 consists of 15 residues. CDR3 bases: TGTGCCAGCAGCAAACCGGCCTCAGGGGGCGAAAAACTGTTTTTT. It yields the protein CASSKPASGGEKLFF.

This sequence joins TRBV4-2 and TRBJ2-1, with D maybe TRBD1 (5 bases). This CDR3 is 16 amino acids long. With 2 bases removed from V and 1 base from J, the gap between germline ends came to 12 bases. From germline, CDR1 is LGHNA and CDR2 YNFKEQ. The CDR3 reads CASSQRGSASYNEQFF. CDR3 in DNA: TGTGCCAGCAGCCAAAGGGGTTCGGCATCCTACAATGAGCAGTTCTTC.

The CDR3 sequence: CASSFQGATNEKLFF. CDR3 DNA: TGTGCCAGCAGCTTCCAGGGGGCGACTAATGAAAAACTGTTTTTT. The chain links TRBV7-2 to TRBJ1-4, with 8 positions matching TRBD1. Germline CDR1 reads SGHTA; CDR2 reads FQGNSA. The CDR3 is 15 amino acids. Germline trimming cut 3 bases from V and 2 bases from J; bases unmatched to any gene: 2.

The V call is TRBV27, the J call TRBJ1-5, with D possibly being TRBD1 (6 bases). The V and J ends lost 4 bases and 5 bases respectively, with 21 bases between them. The germline gives CDR1 MNHEY, CDR2 SMNVEV (reference sequence). The length of the CDR3 is 17 residues. CDR3 sequence reads: CASSSTPPGTSYQPQHF. CDR3 sequence (DNA): TGTGCCAGCAGTTCCACCCCCCCCGGGACAAGTTATCAGCCCCAGCATTTT.

There are a few counts of this clone. The V call is TRBV7-9, the J call TRBJ1-1; no firm D call. V lost 6 bases, J lost 1 base, and 12 bases lay in between. Germline V gene sequence: CDR1 SEHNR, CDR2 FQNEAQ (reference sequence). This CDR3 region has 14 residues. The CDR3 DNA is TGTGCCAGCAGTCCGGGGTTACCGAACACTGAAGCTTTCTTT. It translates to CASSPGLPNTEAFF.

The chain has TRBV5-1 and TRBJ2-7; 9 bases match TRBD2. V lost 0 bases and J lost 5; bases outside the gene matches: 9. This CDR3 is built from 16 residues. The V gene's germline CDR1 is SGHRS and CDR2 YFSETQ. The CDR3 DNA reads as TGCGCCAGCAGCTTGGCCGGGATGGGACTAGCCAACGAGCAGTACTTC. Residues: CASSLAGMGLANEQYF.

The V and J genes are TRBV5-1 and TRBJ2-7; 8 bases are a match to TRBD1. The germline gives CDR1 SGHRS, CDR2 YFSETQ. The CDR3 length is 13 residues. J gave up 3 bases and V 8 bases, and 7 bases lay outside the gene matches. The CDR3 bases are TGCGCCAGTAAACAGGGGGATGGCTACGAGCAGTACTTC. Translation: CASKQGDGYEQYF. Combining the CDR3 with reference TRBV5-1 and TRBJ2-7 gives the whole variable domain KAGVTQTPRYLIKTRGQQVTLSCSPISGHRSVSWYQQTPGQGLQFLFEYFSETQRNKGNFPGRFSGRQFSNSRSEMNVSTLELGDSALYLCASKQGDGYEQYFGPGTRLTVT.

The chain has TRBV6-1 and TRBJ1-2, with 11 bases aligning to TRBD1. The CDR3 is made up of 14 amino acids. Germline trimming cut 7 bases from V and 7 bases from J; bases unmatched to any gene: 8. CDR1 is MNHNS, CDR2 SASEGT, per germline. Here the CDR3 reads CASNWDRGSGGYTF. CDR3 DNA: TGTGCCAGCAATTGGGACAGGGGGTCGGGTGGCTACACCTTC.

The genes are TRBV2 and TRBJ1-2; 7 nucleotides align to TRBD1. The CDR3 is 13 residues long. Per germline, CDR1 SNHLY and CDR2 FYNNEI. Germline trimming cut 6 bases from V and 5 bases from J; bases unmatched to any gene: 6. CDR3 region: CASREAGGYGYTF. The CDR3 coding sequence is TGTGCCAGCAGGGAGGCAGGGGGGTATGGCTACACCTTC.

This clone was detected a few times. The chain uses TRBV7-3 and TRBJ1-1; D is undetermined. V gave up 3 bases and J gave up 0 bases, with 5 bases separating them. The CDR3 has 13 residues. Germline V gene sequence: CDR1 SGHTA, CDR2 FQGTGA. The CDR3: CASSLNVNTEAFF. In nucleotides, the CDR3 is TGTGCCAGCAGCTTGAACGTGAACACTGAAGCTTTCTTT.

The rearrangement joins TRBV6-5 to TRBJ2-5, with 7 bases lining up with TRBD1. Germline V gives CDR1 MNHEY, CDR2 SVGAGI. J gave up 11 bases and V 3 bases, and 3 bases lay outside the gene matches. This CDR3 has 11 residues. The CDR3, as DNA: TGTGCCAGCAGTTATATGGACAGGCAGTACTTC. It codes for CASSYMDRQYF.

CDR3 sequence (DNA): TGTGCCAGCAGCTTAGCTGGGGGGTACAATGAGCAGTTCTTC. Translated: CASSLAGGYNEQFF. The chain has TRBV7-9 and TRBJ2-1; tentative D call: TRBD2 (6 bases). The CDR3 spans 14 residues. V shed 0 bases and J shed 4 bases, with 7 bases lying between them. Germline V gene lookup returns CDR1 SEHNR and CDR2 FQNEAQ (reference sequence).

The V and J genes are TRBV7-2 and TRBJ2-3, with D unresolved. Germline V gene lookup returns CDR1 SGHTA and CDR2 FQGNSA. Trimming left V 5 bases short and J 2 bases short, with 14 bases between. The CDR3 extends over 15 amino acids. Written as DNA, the CDR3 is TGTGCCAGCAGCCCAGCCGGGTACAACACAGATACGCAGTATTTT. It codes for CASSPAGYNTDTQYF.

The gene calls are TRBV7-9 and TRBJ2-1; D remains unclear. Germline V lookup: CDR1 SEHNR, CDR2 FQNEAQ (reference sequence). The V end was cut by 5 bases, the J end by 5 bases, with 7 bases between. The CDR3 has 12 amino acids. This CDR3 is CASSPTDNEQFF. In nucleotides, the CDR3 is TGTGCCAGCAGCCCCACCGACAATGAGCAGTTCTTC.

V gene TRBV13 combines with J gene TRBJ2-3; D remains unclear. Trimming removed 1 base from V and 2 bases from J, with 4 bases in between. Per germline, CDR1 PRHDT and CDR2 FYEKMQ (reference sequence). The CDR3 extends over 13 amino acids. The CDR3 DNA reads TGTGCCAGCAGCTTAGTAACCACAGATACGCAGTATTTT. It is translated as CASSLVTTDTQYF.

This clone appeared once. This rearrangement joins TRBV5-4 to TRBJ2-3; the match to TRBD2 covers 9 bases. Germline CDR1 reads SGHNT; CDR2 reads YYREEE (reference sequence). With 4 bases clipped from V and 0 bases from J, the junction kept 9 bases outside the gene matches. The CDR3 runs to 17 residues. CDR3 in DNA: TGTGCCAGCAGCCGTGCGGGACTAGCTGCGAGCACAGATACGCAGTATTTT. Residues: CASSRAGLAASTDTQYF.

The chain has TRBV7-8 and TRBJ1-3; 9 bases align to TRBD1. V gave up 5 bases and J gave up 0 bases; unmatched junction bases: 8. The CDR3 runs 17 residues. The germline gives CDR1 SGHVS, CDR2 FQNEAQ. The CDR3 sequence: CASSPRTGDSSGNTIYF. CDR3 DNA: TGTGCCAGCAGCCCTCGGACAGGGGACAGCTCTGGAAACACCATATATTTT.